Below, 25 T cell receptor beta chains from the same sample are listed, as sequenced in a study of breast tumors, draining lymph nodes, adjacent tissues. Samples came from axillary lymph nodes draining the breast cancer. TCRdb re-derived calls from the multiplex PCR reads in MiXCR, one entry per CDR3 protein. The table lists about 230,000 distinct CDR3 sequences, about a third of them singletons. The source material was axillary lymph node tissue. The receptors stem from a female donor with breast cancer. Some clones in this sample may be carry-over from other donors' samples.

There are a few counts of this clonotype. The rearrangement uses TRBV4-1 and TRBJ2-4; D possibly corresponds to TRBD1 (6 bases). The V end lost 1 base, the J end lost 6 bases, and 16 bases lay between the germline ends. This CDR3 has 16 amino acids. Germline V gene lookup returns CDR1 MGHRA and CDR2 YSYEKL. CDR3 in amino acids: CASSQAQGRSVNIQYF. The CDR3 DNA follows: TGCGCCAGCAGCCAAGCGCAGGGGCGTTCGGTAAACATTCAGTACTTC.

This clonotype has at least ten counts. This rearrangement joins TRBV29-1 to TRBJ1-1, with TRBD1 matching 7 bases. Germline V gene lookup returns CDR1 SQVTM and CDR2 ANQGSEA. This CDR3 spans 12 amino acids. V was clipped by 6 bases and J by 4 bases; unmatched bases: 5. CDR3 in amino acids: CSVSRQGTEAFF. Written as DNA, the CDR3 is TGCAGCGTATCGCGACAGGGCACTGAAGCTTTCTTT.

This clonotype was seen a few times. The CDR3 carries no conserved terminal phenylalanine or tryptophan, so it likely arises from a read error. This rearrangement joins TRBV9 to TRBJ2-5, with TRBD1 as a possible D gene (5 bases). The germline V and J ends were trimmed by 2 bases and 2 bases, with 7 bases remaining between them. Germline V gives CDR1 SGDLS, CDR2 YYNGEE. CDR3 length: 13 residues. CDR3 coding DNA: TGTGCCAGCAGCGTGGGGCAACAAGAGACCCAGTACTCC. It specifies CASSVGQQETQYS.

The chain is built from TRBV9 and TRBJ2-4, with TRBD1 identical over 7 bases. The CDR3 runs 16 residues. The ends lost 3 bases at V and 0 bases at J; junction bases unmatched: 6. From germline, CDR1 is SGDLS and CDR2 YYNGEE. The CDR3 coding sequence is TGTGCCAGCAGCGCCCGACAGGGCCTAGCCAAAAACATTCAGTACTTC. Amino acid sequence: CASSARQGLAKNIQYF.

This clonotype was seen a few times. Here the CDR3 reads CASSPVGGGAAQPQHF. The CDR3 DNA follows: TGTGCCAGCTCACCAGTCGGAGGGGGGGCTGCTCAGCCCCAGCATTTT. This sequence joins TRBV18 and TRBJ1-5; possibly TRBD1 for D (6 bases). V was shortened by 2 bases and J by 6 bases, with 17 bases between the two germline ends. Germline CDR1 reads KGHSH; CDR2 reads LQKENI. This CDR3 is 16 amino acids long. The variable domain in full, completed from reference TRBV18 and TRBJ1-5, reads NAGVMQNPRHLVRRRGQEARLRCSPMKGHSHVYWYRQLPEEGLKFMVYLQKENIIDESGMPKERFSAEFPKEGPSILRIQQVVRGDSAAYFCASSPVGGGAAQPQHFGDGTRLSIL.

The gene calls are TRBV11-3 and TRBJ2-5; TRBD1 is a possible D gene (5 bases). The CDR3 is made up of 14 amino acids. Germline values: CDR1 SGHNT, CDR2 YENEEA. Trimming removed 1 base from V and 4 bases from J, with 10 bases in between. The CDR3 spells CASSLGGLRETQYF. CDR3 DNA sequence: TGTGCCAGCAGCTTAGGGGGCTTACGAGAGACCCAGTACTTC.

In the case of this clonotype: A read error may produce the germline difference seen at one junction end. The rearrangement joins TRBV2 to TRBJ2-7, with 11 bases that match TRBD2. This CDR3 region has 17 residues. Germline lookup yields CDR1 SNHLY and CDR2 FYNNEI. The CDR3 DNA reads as TGTGCCTCCCTAGGGGGGACTAGCGGAACAAGCTCCTACGGGCAGTACTTC. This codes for CASLGGTSGTSSYGQYF.

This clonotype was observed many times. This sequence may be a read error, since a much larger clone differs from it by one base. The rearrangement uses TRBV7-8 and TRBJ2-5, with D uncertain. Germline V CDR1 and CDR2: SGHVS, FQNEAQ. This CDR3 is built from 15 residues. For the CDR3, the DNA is TGTGCCAGCAGCTTAGGGTTGGCGCTCGAAGAGACCCAGCACTTC. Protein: CASSLGLALEETQHF. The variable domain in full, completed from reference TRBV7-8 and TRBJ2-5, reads GAGVSQSPRYKVAKRGQDVALRCDPISGHVSLFWYQQALGQGPEFLTYFQNEAQLDKSGLPSDRFFAERPEGSVSTLKIQRTQQEDSAVYLCASSLGLALEETQHFGPGTRLLVL.

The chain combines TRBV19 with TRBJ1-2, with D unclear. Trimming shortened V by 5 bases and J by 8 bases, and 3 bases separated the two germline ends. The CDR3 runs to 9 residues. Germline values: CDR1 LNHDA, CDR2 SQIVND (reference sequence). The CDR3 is CASSPGYTF. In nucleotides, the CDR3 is TGTGCCAGTAGTCCAGGCTACACCTTC.

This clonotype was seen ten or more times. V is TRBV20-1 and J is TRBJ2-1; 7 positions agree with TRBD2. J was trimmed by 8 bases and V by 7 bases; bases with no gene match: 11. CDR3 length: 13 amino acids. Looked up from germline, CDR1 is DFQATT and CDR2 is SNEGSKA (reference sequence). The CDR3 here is CSVYGTNKDEQFF. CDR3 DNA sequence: TGCAGTGTATACGGGACTAACAAGGATGAGCAGTTCTTC.

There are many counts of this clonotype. CDR3 in DNA: TGCAGTGCTAGGGTGTGGGGCAATGAGCAGTTCTTC. Amino acid sequence: CSARVWGNEQFF. The chain combines TRBV20-1 with TRBJ2-1; D is ambiguous. The V gene lost 3 bases and the J gene lost 6 bases, with 9 bases spanning the gap. CDR1 and CDR2 from the germline V gene are DFQATT and SNEGSKA (reference sequence). CDR3 length: 12 residues.

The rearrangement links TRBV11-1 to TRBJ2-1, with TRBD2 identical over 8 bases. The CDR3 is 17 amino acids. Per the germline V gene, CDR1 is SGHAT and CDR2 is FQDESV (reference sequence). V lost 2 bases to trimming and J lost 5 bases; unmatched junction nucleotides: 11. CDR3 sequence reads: CASSLIVSLAGHNEQFF. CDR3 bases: TGTGCCAGCAGCTTAATTGTAAGTCTAGCGGGCCACAATGAGCAGTTCTTC. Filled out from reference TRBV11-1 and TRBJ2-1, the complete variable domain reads EAEVAQSPRYKITEKSQAVAFWCDPISGHATLYWYRQILGQGPELLVQFQDESVVDDSQLPKDRFSAERLKGVDSTLKIQPAELGDSAMYLCASSLIVSLAGHNEQFFGPGTRLTVL.

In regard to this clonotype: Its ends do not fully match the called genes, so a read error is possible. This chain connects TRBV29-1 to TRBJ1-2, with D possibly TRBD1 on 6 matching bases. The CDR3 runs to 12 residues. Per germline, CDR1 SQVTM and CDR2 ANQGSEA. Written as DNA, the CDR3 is TGCAGCGTTGAAGATGGCGGAGGGGGGCACCCCTTC. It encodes CSVEDGGGGHPF.

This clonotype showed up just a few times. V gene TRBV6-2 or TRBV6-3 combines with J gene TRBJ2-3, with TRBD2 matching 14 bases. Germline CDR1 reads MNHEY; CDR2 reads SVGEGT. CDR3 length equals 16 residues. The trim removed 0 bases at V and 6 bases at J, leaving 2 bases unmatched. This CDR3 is CASSYSRTSGRDTQYF. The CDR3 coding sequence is TGTGCCAGCAGTTACTCGAGGACTAGCGGGAGGGATACGCAGTATTTT.

The DNA for the CDR3 is TGTGCCAGCAGCCTCCTGGACAGGGTCCCATGGCCCCAGCATTTT. It yields the protein CASSLLDRVPWPQHF. This chain uses TRBV12-3 or TRBV12-4 with TRBJ1-5; 8 positions agree with TRBD1. V lost 6 bases, J lost 9 bases, and 13 bases stayed unmatched. The CDR3 is made up of 15 amino acids.

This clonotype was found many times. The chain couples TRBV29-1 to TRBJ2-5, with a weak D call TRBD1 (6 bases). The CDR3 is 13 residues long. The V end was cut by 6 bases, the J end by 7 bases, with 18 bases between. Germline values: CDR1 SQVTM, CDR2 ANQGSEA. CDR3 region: CSVTDRTWGTQYF. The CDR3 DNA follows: TGCAGCGTAACCGACAGGACATGGGGGACCCAGTACTTC.

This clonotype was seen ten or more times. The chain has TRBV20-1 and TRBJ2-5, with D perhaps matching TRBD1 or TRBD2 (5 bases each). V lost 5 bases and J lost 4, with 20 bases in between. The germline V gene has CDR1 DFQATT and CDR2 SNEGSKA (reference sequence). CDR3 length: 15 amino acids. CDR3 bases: TGCAGTGCTCCCAAACCCCGGGACCATCCAGAGACCCAGTACTTC. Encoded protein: CSAPKPRDHPETQYF.

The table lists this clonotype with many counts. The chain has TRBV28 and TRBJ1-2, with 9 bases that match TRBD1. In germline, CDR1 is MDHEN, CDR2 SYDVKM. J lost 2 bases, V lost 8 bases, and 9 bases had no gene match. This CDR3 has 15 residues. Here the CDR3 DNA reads TGTGCCAGCGGAAGTGGGACAGGGCTCAACTATGGCTACACCTTC. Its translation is CASGSGTGLNYGYTF.

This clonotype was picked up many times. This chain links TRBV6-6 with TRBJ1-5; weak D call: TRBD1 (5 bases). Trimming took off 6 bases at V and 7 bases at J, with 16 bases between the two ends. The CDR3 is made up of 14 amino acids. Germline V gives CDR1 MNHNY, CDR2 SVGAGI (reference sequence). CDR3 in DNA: TGTGCCAGCAGCCGCCCGGGCGAGGGGCAGCCCCAGCATTTT. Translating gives CASSRPGEGQPQHF.

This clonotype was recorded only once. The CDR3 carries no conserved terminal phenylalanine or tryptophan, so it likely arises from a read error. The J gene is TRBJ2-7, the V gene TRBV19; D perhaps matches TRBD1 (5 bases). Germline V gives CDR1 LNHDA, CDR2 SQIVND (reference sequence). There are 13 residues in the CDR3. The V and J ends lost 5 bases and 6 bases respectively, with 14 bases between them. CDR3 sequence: CASSWGLPSEQYL. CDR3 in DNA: TGTGCCAGTAGTTGGGGCCTCCCTAGCGAGCAGTACCTC.

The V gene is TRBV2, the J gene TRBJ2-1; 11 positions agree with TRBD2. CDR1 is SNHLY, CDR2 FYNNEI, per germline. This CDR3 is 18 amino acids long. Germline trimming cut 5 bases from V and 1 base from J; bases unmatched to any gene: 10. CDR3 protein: CASSLHSGRAGSYNEQFF. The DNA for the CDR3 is TGTGCCAGCAGTCTCCATAGCGGGAGGGCAGGGTCCTACAATGAGCAGTTCTTC.

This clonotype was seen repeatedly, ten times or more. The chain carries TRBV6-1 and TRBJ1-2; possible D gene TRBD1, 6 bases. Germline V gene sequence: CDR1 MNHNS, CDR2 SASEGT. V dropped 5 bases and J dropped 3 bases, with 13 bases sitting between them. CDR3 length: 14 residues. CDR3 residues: CASSLTNRDYGYTF. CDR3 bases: TGTGCCAGCAGTTTAACCAACAGGGACTATGGCTACACCTTC.

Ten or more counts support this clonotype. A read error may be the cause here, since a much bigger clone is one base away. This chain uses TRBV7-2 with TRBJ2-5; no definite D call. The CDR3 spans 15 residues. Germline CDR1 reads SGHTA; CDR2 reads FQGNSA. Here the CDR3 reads CASSVSTTKQETQHF. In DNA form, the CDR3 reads TGTGCCAGCAGCGTTTCTACTACAAAGCAAGAGACCCAGCACTTC.

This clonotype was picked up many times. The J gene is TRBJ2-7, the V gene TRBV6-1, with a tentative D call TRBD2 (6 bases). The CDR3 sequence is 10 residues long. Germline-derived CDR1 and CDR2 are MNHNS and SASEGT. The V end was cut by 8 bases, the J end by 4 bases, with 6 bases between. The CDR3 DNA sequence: TGTGCCAGCGGGAGGTACGAGCAGTACTTC. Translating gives CASGRYEQYF.

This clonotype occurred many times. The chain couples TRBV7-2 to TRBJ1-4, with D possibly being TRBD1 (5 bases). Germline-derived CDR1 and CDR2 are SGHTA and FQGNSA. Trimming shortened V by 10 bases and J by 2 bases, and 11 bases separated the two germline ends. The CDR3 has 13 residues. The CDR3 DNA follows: TGTGCCACCGCCCAGGGTACTAATGAAAAACTGTTTTTT. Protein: CATAQGTNEKLFF. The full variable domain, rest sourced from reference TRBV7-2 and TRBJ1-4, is GAGVSQSPSNKVTEKGKDVELRCDPISGHTALYWYRQSLGQGLEFLIYFQGNSAPDKSGLPSDRFSAERTGGSVSTLTIQRTQQEDSAVYLCATAQGTNEKLFFGSGTQLSVL.